Listed below are T cell receptor beta chains from one sample, sequenced in a study of T cell responses to AZD1222 COVID-19 vaccine. Data came from immunoSEQ multiplex PCR; TCRdb stores just in-frame clones and leaves some out. This sample yields about 93,000 clones, of which over 75% are seen a single time; under 3% belongs to the top ten. The input for sequencing was peripheral blood, taken 28 days after the second AZD1222 dose. All receptors derive from an adult who received the AZD1222 COVID-19 vaccine. CDR3s include the opening cysteine and the closing phenylalanine or tryptophan. D genes are given only for firm matches. Part of the rows lack a size; the others show once, few, many or a class for expanded clones.

cdr3_nt: TGTGCCAGCAGCTTATCCGACAGGGACAATCAGCCCCAGCATTTT
cdr3_aa: CASSLSDRDNQPQHF
clone_size: .
d_call: TRBD1
v_call: TRBV7-8
j_call: TRBJ1-5

cdr3_nt: TGTGCCAGCAGTGATATCGTCCCCGGCCAGCCCCAGCATTTT
cdr3_aa: CASSDIVPGQPQHF
clone_size: .
d_call: .
v_call: TRBV2
j_call: TRBJ1-5

cdr3_nt: TGCAGCATTGGTCCCGGGGTTGACTATGGCTACACCTTC
cdr3_aa: CSIGPGVDYGYTF
clone_size: once
d_call: .
v_call: TRBV29-1
j_call: TRBJ1-2

cdr3_nt: TGTGCCAGCAGCTTAGGCCCTGGGACAGGCACCTATGGCTACACCTTC
cdr3_aa: CASSLGPGTGTYGYTF
clone_size: .
d_call: TRBD1
v_call: TRBV11-2
j_call: TRBJ1-2

cdr3_nt: TGTGCCAGCAGCCAGGGACAGACGAACACTGAAGCTTTCTTT
cdr3_aa: CASSQGQTNTEAFF
clone_size: .
d_call: TRBD1
v_call: TRBV7-2
j_call: TRBJ1-1

cdr3_nt: TGTGCCAGCAGCTTCGGGACAGGGGGCGAGCAGTACTTC
cdr3_aa: CASSFGTGGEQYF
clone_size: .
d_call: TRBD1
v_call: TRBV5-5
j_call: TRBJ2-7

cdr3_nt: TGTGCCAGCAGCCAAGATTCGGGGGAAGGGGCCAACGTCCTGACTTTC
cdr3_aa: CASSQDSGEGANVLTF
clone_size: .
d_call: .
v_call: TRBV4-2
j_call: TRBJ2-6

cdr3_nt: TGTGCCAGCAGTTACCCGGGACAGGGGGTTAATGAGCAGTTCTTC
cdr3_aa: CASSYPGQGVNEQFF
clone_size: .
d_call: TRBD1
v_call: TRBV6-5
j_call: TRBJ2-1

cdr3_nt: TGTGCCAGAAGCAGAGTATTGGGGGCGGGCACTGAAGCTTTCTTT
cdr3_aa: CARSRVLGAGTEAFF
clone_size: .
d_call: .
v_call: TRBV5-3
j_call: TRBJ1-1

cdr3_nt: TGCGCCAGCAGCCAACCAGGGACTAGCGATCAAGAGACCCAGTACTTC
cdr3_aa: CASSQPGTSDQETQYF
clone_size: .
d_call: TRBD2
v_call: TRBV4-1
j_call: TRBJ2-5

cdr3_nt: TGTGCTAGTGGGTACTCTGGCCCCAACACTGAAGCTTTCTTT
cdr3_aa: CASGYSGPNTEAFF
clone_size: few
d_call: .
v_call: TRBV12-5
j_call: TRBJ1-1

cdr3_nt: TGCGCCAGCAGCCCCGGGACAGAGAACACTGAAGCTTTCTTT
cdr3_aa: CASSPGTENTEAFF
clone_size: .
d_call: TRBD1
v_call: TRBV5-1
j_call: TRBJ1-1

cdr3_nt: TGTGCCAGCAGCCCGGGACCGCTTGGAAGCTATGGCTACACCTTC
cdr3_aa: CASSPGPLGSYGYTF
clone_size: few
d_call: .
v_call: TRBV5-4
j_call: TRBJ1-2

cdr3_nt: TGTGCCAGCAGTCTGACAGCGTCTAACTATGGCTACACCTTC
cdr3_aa: CASSLTASNYGYTF
clone_size: .
d_call: .
v_call: TRBV6-2/TRBV6-3
j_call: TRBJ1-2

cdr3_nt: TGTGCCTGGAGTGTAGGCCTTTCAGGGGGCGCTAACTATGGCTACACCTTC
cdr3_aa: CAWSVGLSGGANYGYTF
clone_size: few
d_call: TRBD1
v_call: TRBV30
j_call: TRBJ1-2

cdr3_nt: TGTGCCAGCAGGGGGACAGGGATCACAGATACGCAGTATTTT
cdr3_aa: CASRGTGITDTQYF
clone_size: few
d_call: TRBD1
v_call: TRBV11-2
j_call: TRBJ2-3

cdr3_nt: TGTGCCAGTAGTAGAGTTCAGATAGCGGGTGAGCAGTTCTTC
cdr3_aa: CASSRVQIAGEQFF
clone_size: .
d_call: TRBD2
v_call: TRBV19
j_call: TRBJ2-1

cdr3_nt: TGTGCCAGCAGTGAATGGTCATATTATAGCAATCAGCCCCAGCATTTT
cdr3_aa: CASSEWSYYSNQPQHF
clone_size: .
d_call: .
v_call: TRBV2
j_call: TRBJ1-5

cdr3_nt: TGCGCCAGCAGCCTAGAGGGACAGAGGGGCTACACCTTC
cdr3_aa: CASSLEGQRGYTF
clone_size: once
d_call: TRBD1
v_call: TRBV4-1
j_call: TRBJ1-2

cdr3_nt: TGTGCCAGCTCACAAAGACAGGGGCTCTCTGGAAACACCATATATTTT
cdr3_aa: CASSQRQGLSGNTIYF
clone_size: .
d_call: TRBD1
v_call: TRBV18
j_call: TRBJ1-3

cdr3_nt: TGTGCCAGCGCGAGGTCCCTCGGCAATGAGCAGTTCTTC
cdr3_aa: CASARSLGNEQFF
clone_size: .
d_call: .
v_call: TRBV2
j_call: TRBJ2-1

cdr3_nt: TGTGCCAGCAGCCTTGAGGTGGGCACTGAAGCTTTCTTT
cdr3_aa: CASSLEVGTEAFF
clone_size: .
d_call: .
v_call: TRBV7-6
j_call: TRBJ1-1

cdr3_nt: TGTGCCAGCAGTTACTGGGGTCTGGGCGGGGCCAACGTCCTGACTTTC
cdr3_aa: CASSYWGLGGANVLTF
clone_size: .
d_call: .
v_call: TRBV6-2/TRBV6-3
j_call: TRBJ2-6

cdr3_nt: TGTGCCAGCTCCCGGACAGGGGTCAGCACAGATACGCAGTATTTT
cdr3_aa: CASSRTGVSTDTQYF
clone_size: .
d_call: TRBD1
v_call: TRBV18
j_call: TRBJ2-3

cdr3_nt: TGTGCCACCAGCGGGGTGGGACAGGGAGGGAACAATGAGCAGTTCTTC
cdr3_aa: CATSGVGQGGNNEQFF
clone_size: .
d_call: TRBD1
v_call: TRBV24-1
j_call: TRBJ2-1

cdr3_nt: TGTGCCAGCAGTTACTCGACAGCGAACACCGGGGAGCTGTTTTTT
cdr3_aa: CASSYSTANTGELFF
clone_size: .
d_call: .
v_call: TRBV6-5
j_call: TRBJ2-2

cdr3_nt: TGTGCCTGGAGTGTGGGGATCATGAACACTGAAGCTTTCTTT
cdr3_aa: CAWSVGIMNTEAFF
clone_size: .
d_call: .
v_call: TRBV30
j_call: TRBJ1-1

cdr3_nt: TGCAGTGCTAGTGGGCTAGCGGACTTCTACAATGAGCAGTTCTTC
cdr3_aa: CSASGLADFYNEQFF
clone_size: .
d_call: TRBD2
v_call: TRBV20-1
j_call: TRBJ2-1

cdr3_nt: TGTGCCAGCAGCATCCGACAGGGAACCTACAATGAGCAGTTCTTC
cdr3_aa: CASSIRQGTYNEQFF
clone_size: .
d_call: TRBD1
v_call: TRBV5-6
j_call: TRBJ2-1

cdr3_nt: TGTGCCTGGAGTGTATTAGGCGGGGACGCCTACGAGCAGTACTTC
cdr3_aa: CAWSVLGGDAYEQYF
clone_size: once
d_call: .
v_call: TRBV30
j_call: TRBJ2-7

cdr3_nt: TGTGCCAGCAGCTTACAGGGGTACAATCAGCCCCAGCATTTT
cdr3_aa: CASSLQGYNQPQHF
clone_size: .
d_call: TRBD1
v_call: TRBV5-6
j_call: TRBJ1-5

cdr3_nt: TGCGCCAGCAGCTACGGACTAGCGGGAGGGAATGAGCAGTTCTTC
cdr3_aa: CASSYGLAGGNEQFF
clone_size: once
d_call: TRBD2
v_call: TRBV5-1
j_call: TRBJ2-1

cdr3_nt: TGCGCCAGCAGCTTTACCGATACGCAGTATTTT
cdr3_aa: CASSFTDTQYF
clone_size: .
d_call: .
v_call: TRBV5-1
j_call: TRBJ2-3

cdr3_nt: TGTGCCAGCAGTTCCTACCCGGGGGGGAGCACAGATACGCAGTATTTT
cdr3_aa: CASSSYPGGSTDTQYF
clone_size: .
d_call: TRBD2
v_call: TRBV27
j_call: TRBJ2-3

cdr3_nt: TGTGCCAGCAATCCCTGGAGCGGAATCACCGGGGAGCTGTTTTTT
cdr3_aa: CASNPWSGITGELFF
clone_size: .
d_call: .
v_call: TRBV5-8
j_call: TRBJ2-2

cdr3_nt: TGTGCCAGCAGCCAAGGATGGAGGGGGAGGGCTGGAAATGAGCAGTTCTTC
cdr3_aa: CASSQGWRGRAGNEQFF
clone_size: .
d_call: .
v_call: TRBV3-1/TRBV3-2
j_call: TRBJ2-1

cdr3_nt: TGTGCCCTGGGTCCTGGGGGGGCTGAAGCTTTCTTT
cdr3_aa: CALGPGGAEAFF
clone_size: few
d_call: .
v_call: TRBV30
j_call: TRBJ1-1

cdr3_nt: TGCGCCAGCAGCTTGGACAGATTCTATGGCTACACCTTC
cdr3_aa: CASSLDRFYGYTF
clone_size: .
d_call: .
v_call: TRBV5-1
j_call: TRBJ1-2

cdr3_nt: TGCGCCAGCAGTGAGTCAGGGGAAGAGACCCAGTACTTC
cdr3_aa: CASSESGEETQYF
clone_size: .
d_call: .
v_call: TRBV10-2
j_call: TRBJ2-5

cdr3_nt: TGTGCCACCAGCAGAGGCCAAAGCGAAAAACTGTTTTTT
cdr3_aa: CATSRGQSEKLFF
clone_size: .
d_call: .
v_call: TRBV15
j_call: TRBJ1-4

cdr3_nt: TGTGCCAGCAGCCCGACCACAGTTGGAAACACCATATATTTT
cdr3_aa: CASSPTTVGNTIYF
clone_size: .
d_call: .
v_call: TRBV7-2
j_call: TRBJ1-3

cdr3_nt: TGTGCCAGCAGTCCTCAAAGGCACACTGAAGCTTTCTTT
cdr3_aa: CASSPQRHTEAFF
clone_size: .
d_call: .
v_call: TRBV27
j_call: TRBJ1-1

cdr3_nt: TGTGCCAGCAGCCCCGCCCCTAACTCTGGGGCCAACGTCCTGACTTTC
cdr3_aa: CASSPAPNSGANVLTF
clone_size: .
d_call: .
v_call: TRBV4-2
j_call: TRBJ2-6